This T cell receptor (beta chain) was sequenced for a study of cytomegalovirus exposure and HLA in healthy donors. Overall study findings and caveats: Researchers reported in a later analysis that common viral pathogens appeared linked to several top clusters. Later findings reportedly placed an Asian-associated ancestry cluster below the approximately 650-donor mean for N-insertions. A later look showed TCR association rates differing by HLA locus, highest for DRB1 and lowest for HLA-C. Reports showed the classifier diagnosing cytomegalovirus status with high specificity and sensitivity.

PCR primers comprised 60 Vbeta and 13 Jbeta primers. TCRdb's table, derived via immunoSEQ multiplex PCR, lists solely in-frame clones and lacks some. The profile covers around 160,000 clones, with roughly 83% appearing a single time and over 1.5% taken by the ten largest. With regard to this clone: Its antigen remains unknown.

With 10 bases removed from V and 1 base from J, the gap between germline ends came to 13 bases. This CDR3 has 13 amino acids. Germline values: CDR1 ENHRY, CDR2 SYGVKD. The sample comprised PBMCs. The TCR comes from a woman in her late teens or twenties in good health and CMV-seronegative. The gene calls are TRBV10-3 and TRBJ1-1, with no clear D. CDR3 coding DNA: TGTGCCACCGCACGGGGAACGAACACTGAAGCTTTCTTT. Translation: CATARGTNTEAFF.